This entry lists 29 T cell receptor beta chains sequenced from one sample in a study of shared clonotypes between healthy human individuals. Terminally differentiated effector memory CD45RA+ cells were left out of the naive CD8 fraction, which was CD45RO-negative and positively selected for CCR7. Here immunoSEQ multiplex PCR was the method, and the copy in TCRdb shows in-frame clones only, minus some. Among some 1,900,000 clones, about 95% were seen once, and the ten largest hold 1% to 1.5%. The sample taken for sequencing was naive CD8+ T cells sorted from blood. The source is a man aged 18 to 30 in good health.

The V call is TRBV6-1, the J call TRBJ1-5; D remains ambiguous. The V gene's germline CDR1 is MNHNS and CDR2 SASEGT. V lost 1 base and J 6 bases, leaving 4 bases between the germline ends. The CDR3 is 12 amino acids. For the CDR3, the DNA is TGTGCCAGCAGTGAAGTCAGTCAGCCCCAGCATTTT. Its protein is CASSEVSQPQHF.

The rearrangement links TRBV19 to TRBJ2-5; D call uncertain. V lost 1 base and J 4 bases, leaving 7 bases between the germline ends. Germline-derived CDR1 and CDR2 are LNHDA and SQIVND (reference sequence). There are 13 residues in the CDR3. The CDR3 here is CASSIGPGETQYF. The CDR3 bases are TGTGCCAGTAGTATAGGTCCCGGAGAGACCCAGTACTTC.

This clone is a singleton in its sample. CDR3 nucleotide sequence: TGCGCCAGCAGCCTAAAAACAGGGGGAGGATACTACGCCCTCCACTTT. This sequence encodes CASSLKTGGGYYALHF. The chain has TRBV4-1 and TRBJ1-6, with 8 bases lining up with TRBD1. V gave up 4 bases and J gave up 14 bases; unmatched junction bases: 16. The CDR3 is made up of 16 amino acids. Germline V lookup: CDR1 MGHRA, CDR2 YSYEKL.

V usage is TRBV6-1 and J usage is TRBJ1-2; TRBD1 agrees at 9 bases. Germline-derived CDR1 and CDR2 are MNHNS and SASEGT. V lost 2 bases and J lost 4; bases outside the gene matches: 11. This CDR3 has 17 amino acids. The CDR3 DNA reads as TGTGCCAGCAGTGAAAGACAGGGGGTTAAAAAGAGCTATGGCTACACCTTC. It yields the protein CASSERQGVKKSYGYTF.

The rearrangement links TRBV27 to TRBJ1-1; 9 nucleotides line up with TRBD1. The CDR3 sequence is 15 residues long. Looked up from germline, CDR1 is MNHEY and CDR2 is SMNVEV (reference sequence). The V segment lost 3 bases and the J segment 4 bases; nucleotides outside the gene matches: 6. In DNA, the CDR3 is TGTGCCAGCAGTTTCTCACAGGGGGCCATCACTGAAGCTTTCTTT. Translated, it gives CASSFSQGAITEAFF.

The genes are TRBV13 and TRBJ2-2; D is ambiguous. Per germline, CDR1 PRHDT and CDR2 FYEKMQ (reference sequence). Trimming shortened V by 2 bases and J by 7 bases, and 11 bases separated the two germline ends. This CDR3 has 14 residues. The CDR3 coding sequence is TGTGCCAGCAGCTTATCGAGGTCGGACGGGGAGCTGTTTTTT. This codes for CASSLSRSDGELFF.

The V call is TRBV9, the J call TRBJ2-4; a possible D gene is TRBD1 (5 bases). Between the trimmed V and J ends, which lost 1 base and 5 bases, there was a span of 7 bases. The CDR3 runs 13 residues. The germline V gene encodes CDR1 SGDLS and CDR2 YYNGEE. In DNA form, the CDR3 reads TGTGCCAGCAGCGTAACGACAGAAAACATTCAGTACTTC. It is translated as CASSVTTENIQYF.

The chain carries TRBV5-4 and TRBJ2-4, with D perhaps matching TRBD1 (5 bases). Germline V lookup: CDR1 SGHNT, CDR2 YYREEE (reference sequence). CDR3 size: 12 residues. Trimming left V 4 bases short and J 8 bases short, with 10 bases between. CDR3 bases: TGTGCCAGCAGCCCTGGGGCGGACATTCAGTACTTC. Amino acids: CASSPGADIQYF.

The V call is TRBV5-1, the J call TRBJ2-1; tentatively, D is TRBD2 (6 bases). Germline-derived CDR1 and CDR2 are SGHRS and YFSETQ. The CDR3 has 16 amino acids. The ends were cut back, 0 bases at V and 0 bases at J, with 10 bases in the middle. This chain's CDR3 is CASSLERVSSYNEQFF. The CDR3 DNA follows: TGCGCCAGCAGCTTGGAGCGGGTTAGCTCCTACAATGAGCAGTTCTTC.

This chain joins TRBV15 and TRBJ1-5; tentative D call: TRBD1 (6 bases). Germline assignment: CDR1 LNHNV and CDR2 YYDKDF (reference sequence). CDR3 length: 13 residues. V dropped 9 bases and J dropped 0 bases, with 9 bases sitting between them. The CDR3 nucleotides are TGTGCCACTTGGGACATTAGCAATCAGCCCCAGCATTTT. Its protein product is CATWDISNQPQHF.

The chain joins TRBV18 to TRBJ1-1; unclear D gene. Germline V gene lookup returns CDR1 KGHSH and CDR2 LQKENI. The CDR3 loop spans 11 amino acids. Trimming pared 6 bases from V and 3 bases from J, leaving 5 bases between. The CDR3 DNA follows: TGTGCCAGCTCGGCCTACACTGAAGCTTTCTTT. As protein: CASSAYTEAFF. Full variable domain (rest looked up from reference TRBV18 and TRBJ1-1): NAGVMQNPRHLVRRRGQEARLRCSPMKGHSHVYWYRQLPEEGLKFMVYLQKENIIDESGMPKERFSAEFPKEGPSILRIQQVVRGDSAAYFCASSAYTEAFFGQGTRLTVV.

The rearrangement links TRBV4-1 to TRBJ2-7, with D perhaps matching TRBD2 (6 bases). The CDR3 spans 15 residues. The germline V gene has CDR1 MGHRA and CDR2 YSYEKL. With 2 bases removed from V and 4 bases from J, the gap between germline ends came to 15 bases. This CDR3 is CASSQKTGVGYEQYF. CDR3 DNA sequence: TGCGCCAGCAGCCAAAAGACGGGGGTAGGGTACGAGCAGTACTTC.

A word on this clone: This sample includes further DNA sequences coding for the same CDR3. The chain uses TRBV6-5 and TRBJ1-1; no definite D call. This CDR3 is 13 amino acids long. The V gene's germline CDR1 is MNHEY and CDR2 SVGAGI. V was pared by 0 bases and J by 3 bases, with 5 bases between. The CDR3 sequence: CASSYSEHTEAFF. CDR3 nucleotides: TGTGCCAGCAGTTACTCTGAGCACACTGAAGCTTTCTTT.

The V and J genes are TRBV27 and TRBJ2-1, with 9 positions matching TRBD2. CDR1 and CDR2 (germline): MNHEY, SMNVEV (reference sequence). Trimming cost V 7 bases and J 3 bases; bases outside gene matches: 10. This CDR3 is 16 amino acids long. CDR3 sequence reads: CASNPLAGGSYNEQFF. DNA of the CDR3: TGTGCCAGCAACCCACTAGCGGGTGGTAGCTACAATGAGCAGTTCTTC.

The genes are TRBV7-6 and TRBJ2-1, with TRBD2 identical over 12 bases. V trimming: 4 bases; J trimming: 7 bases; junction bases outside the gene matches: 5. CDR3 length: 15 amino acids. Per the germline V gene, CDR1 is SGHVS and CDR2 is FNYEAQ. The CDR3 region has the DNA TGTGCCAGCAGCTCTAGCGGGAGGGATGGAAATGAGCAGTTCTTC. Its protein is CASSSSGRDGNEQFF.

The chain couples TRBV21-1 to TRBJ2-2; TRBD1, the table's D call, was not compared with the DNA. TRBV21-1 is designated a pseudogene. The CDR3 has 21 amino acids. This CDR3 reads CASSKVIEWERTGDNTGELFF. The CDR3 DNA sequence: TGTGCCAGCAGCAAAGTCATTGAATGGGAGAGAACAGGGGATAACACCGGGGAGCTGTTTTTT.

This chain joins TRBV10-1 and TRBJ2-7, with 8 nucleotides matching TRBD1. The V gene's germline CDR1 is WNHNN and CDR2 SYGVQD (reference sequence). The CDR3 has 15 amino acids. The V segment lost 6 bases and the J segment 3 bases; nucleotides outside the gene matches: 10. CDR3 sequence (DNA): TGCGCCAGCAGCGGCGGACAGGGAGTCTTCTACGAGCAGTACTTC. This gives the protein CASSGGQGVFYEQYF.

This rearrangement joins TRBV7-2 to TRBJ2-1; 10 bases are a match to TRBD2. Trimming cost V 3 bases and J 2 bases; bases outside gene matches: 7. This CDR3 contains 17 residues. CDR1 is SGHTA and CDR2 is FQGNSA in the germline V gene. The CDR3, as DNA: TGTGCCAGCAGCTTTCGTCTAGCGGGGGCTCCCTACAATGAGCAGTTCTTC. This sequence encodes CASSFRLAGAPYNEQFF.

The rearrangement uses TRBV2 and TRBJ2-3, with D tentatively TRBD1 (5 bases). V lost 6 bases to trimming and J lost 6 bases, with 13 bases between them. CDR3 size: 13 residues. The V gene's germline CDR1 is SNHLY and CDR2 FYNNEI. This chain's CDR3 is CASRLSRQDTQYF. Here the CDR3 DNA reads TGTGCCAGCAGATTATCCAGACAGGATACGCAGTATTTT.

The chain recombines TRBV7-9 with TRBJ2-1, with a weak D call TRBD1 (6 bases). From germline, CDR1 is SEHNR and CDR2 FQNEAQ (reference sequence). Trimming removed 5 bases at V and 0 bases at J, with 14 bases between. The CDR3 has 16 residues. The CDR3 loop reads CASSRPQGSSYNEQFF. Written as DNA, the CDR3 is TGTGCCAGCAGCCGCCCCCAGGGGAGCTCCTACAATGAGCAGTTCTTC.

The V call is TRBV10-1, the J call TRBJ1-1; no clear D gene. Per germline, CDR1 WNHNN and CDR2 SYGVQD (reference sequence). The V end lost 1 base, the J end lost 0 bases, and 9 bases lay between the germline ends. The CDR3 sequence is 15 residues long. The CDR3 DNA is TGCGCCAGCAGTGAGTACAAGTCGATGAACACTGAAGCTTTCTTT. Protein sequence: CASSEYKSMNTEAFF.

This clone was observed once. J is TRBJ2-5 and V is TRBV4-3; TRBD2 agrees at 7 bases. The assigned J gene may be wrong: the sequence end matches TRBJ2-7 better. The CDR3 consists of 16 residues. Looked up from germline, CDR1 is LGHNA and CDR2 is YSLEER. CDR3: CASSQGPDGGSYEQYF. The DNA of the CDR3 is TGCGCCAGCAGCCAAGGCCCTGACGGGGGGTCCTACGAGCAGTACTTC.

The V and J genes are TRBV29-1 and TRBJ1-1; D not resolved. In germline, CDR1 is SQVTM, CDR2 ANQGSEA. Trimming took 0 bases from V and 1 from J, leaving 9 bases between them. This CDR3 has 14 residues. The CDR3 DNA is TGCAGCGTTGAAGATTCGACGGGGAACACTGAAGCTTTCTTT. Translation: CSVEDSTGNTEAFF.

In this sample, this clone turned up once. The V call is TRBV30, the J call TRBJ1-3; perhaps TRBD1 as D (6 bases). Germline CDR1 and CDR2: GTSNPN and SVGIG (reference sequence). The CDR3 consists of 18 residues. V lost 3 bases and J lost 2, with 23 bases in between. CDR3 loop: CAWSFAPGEGPAGNTIYF. In nucleotides, the CDR3 is TGTGCCTGGAGCTTTGCCCCAGGGGAGGGACCGGCTGGAAACACCATATATTTT. Together with reference TRBV30 and TRBJ1-3, the CDR3 gives the full variable domain: SQTIHQWPATLVQPVGSPLSLECTVEGTSNPNLYWYRQAAGRGLQLLFYSVGIGQISSEVPQNLSASRPQDRQFILSSKKLLLSDSGFYLCAWSFAPGEGPAGNTIYFGEGSWLTVV.

This sequence joins TRBV27 and TRBJ1-1; D gene uncertain. Germline V CDR1 and CDR2: MNHEY, SMNVEV (reference sequence). This CDR3 comprises 14 residues. The V gene lost 5 bases and the J gene lost 1 base, with 11 bases spanning the gap. CDR3 region: CASSPRESNTEAFF. CDR3 coding DNA: TGTGCCAGCAGTCCGAGGGAGTCGAACACTGAAGCTTTCTTT.

This chain connects TRBV4-1 to TRBJ2-1, with 10 bases aligning to TRBD2. V shed 3 bases, J shed 8 bases, and the junction held 10 bases outside the gene matches. The germline CDR1 and CDR2 sequences are MGHRA and YSYEKL. There are 16 residues in the CDR3. The CDR3 region has the DNA TGCGCCAGCAGCCATATAGACGGGACTAGCGTCTATGAGCAGTTCTTC. This gives the protein CASSHIDGTSVYEQFF.

The rearrangement links TRBV27 to TRBJ2-5; D is ambiguous. CDR3 length: 18 amino acids. Germline-derived CDR1 and CDR2 are MNHEY and SMNVEV (reference sequence). Trimming cost V 4 bases and J 3 bases, with 24 bases left between them. For the CDR3, the DNA is TGTGCCAGCAGTTCCCTTCAAAGGCCTCAAATACTTGAAGAGACCCAGTACTTC. It translates to CASSSLQRPQILEETQYF.

V gene TRBV27 combines with J gene TRBJ1-2; D is ambiguous. This CDR3 has 13 residues. V lost 4 bases and J 5 bases, leaving 11 bases between the germline ends. CDR1 MNHEY and CDR2 SMNVEV come from the germline V gene (reference sequence). CDR3 sequence reads: CASSWAPDYGYTF. The CDR3 coding sequence is TGTGCCAGCAGTTGGGCTCCCGATTATGGCTACACCTTC.

The chain recombines TRBV11-2 with TRBJ1-1; D remains ambiguous. The CDR3 spans 15 residues. Germline CDR1 and CDR2: SGHAT and FQNNGV. Trimming pared 7 bases from V and 7 bases from J, leaving 22 bases between. The CDR3 DNA is TGTGCCAGCACCCTAGATATGGCAGGCGGAGATGAAGCTTTCTTT. Its translation is CASTLDMAGGDEAFF.